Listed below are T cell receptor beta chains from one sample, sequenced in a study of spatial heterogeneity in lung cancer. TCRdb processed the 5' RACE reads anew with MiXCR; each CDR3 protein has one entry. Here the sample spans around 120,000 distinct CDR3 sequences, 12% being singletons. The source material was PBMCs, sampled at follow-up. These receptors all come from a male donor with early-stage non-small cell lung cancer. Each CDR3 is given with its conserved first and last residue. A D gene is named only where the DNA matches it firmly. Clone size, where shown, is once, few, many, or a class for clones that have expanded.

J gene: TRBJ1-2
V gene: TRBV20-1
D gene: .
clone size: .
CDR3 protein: CSASVEDGYTF
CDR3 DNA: TGCAGTGCTAGCGTGGAAGATGGCTACACCTTC

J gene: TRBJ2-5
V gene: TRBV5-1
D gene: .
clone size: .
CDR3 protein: CASSRSGAGASQETQYF
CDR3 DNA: TGCGCCAGCAGCCGTTCCGGGGCGGGGGCGTCCCAAGAGACCCAGTACTTC

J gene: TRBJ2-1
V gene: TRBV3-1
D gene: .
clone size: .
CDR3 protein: CASSQDSETHSYNEQFF
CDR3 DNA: TGTGCCAGCAGCCAAGATTCCGAGACTCACTCCTACAATGAGCAGTTCTTC

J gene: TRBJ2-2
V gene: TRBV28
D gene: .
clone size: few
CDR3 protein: CASNSGGRNTGELFF
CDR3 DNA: TGTGCCAGCAACTCGGGGGGCAGGAACACCGGGGAGCTGTTTTTT

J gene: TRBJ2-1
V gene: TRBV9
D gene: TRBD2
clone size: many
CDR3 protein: CASSQAGGLLNEQFF
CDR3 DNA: TGTGCCAGCAGCCAAGCGGGGGGCCTCCTCAATGAGCAGTTCTTC

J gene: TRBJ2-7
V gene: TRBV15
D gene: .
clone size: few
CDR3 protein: CATSRGGSDPIYEQYF
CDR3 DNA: TGTGCCACCAGCAGAGGGGGGTCCGACCCGATCTACGAGCAGTACTTC

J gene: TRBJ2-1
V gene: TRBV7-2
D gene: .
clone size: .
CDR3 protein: CASSLAGRLSSYNEQFF
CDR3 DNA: TGTGCCAGCAGCTTAGCTGGTAGGTTAAGCTCCTACAATGAGCAGTTCTTC

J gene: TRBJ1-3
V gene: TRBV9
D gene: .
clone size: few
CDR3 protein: CASSASGQFSGNTIYF
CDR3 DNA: TGTGCCAGCAGCGCCTCCGGACAGTTCTCTGGAAACACCATATATTTT

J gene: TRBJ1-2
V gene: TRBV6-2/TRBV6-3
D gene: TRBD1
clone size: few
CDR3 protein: CASRRDRVYYGYTF
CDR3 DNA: TGTGCCAGCAGAAGGGACAGGGTATACTATGGCTACACCTTC

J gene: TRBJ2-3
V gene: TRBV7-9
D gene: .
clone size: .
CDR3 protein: CASSSVYLATDTQYF
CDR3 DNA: TGTGCCAGCAGCTCCGTTTACCTAGCGACAGATACGCAGTATTTT

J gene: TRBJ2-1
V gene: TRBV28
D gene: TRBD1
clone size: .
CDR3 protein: CASSSAGQGALRQFF
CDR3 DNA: TGTGCCAGCAGTTCCGCGGGACAGGGGGCTCTCCGGCAGTTCTTC

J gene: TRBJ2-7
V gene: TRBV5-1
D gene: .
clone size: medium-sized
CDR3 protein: CASRHRETYEQYF
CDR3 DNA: TGCGCCAGCAGACACCGGGAGACCTACGAGCAGTACTTC

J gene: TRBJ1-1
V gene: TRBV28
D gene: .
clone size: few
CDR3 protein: CASIRDRVTEAFF
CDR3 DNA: TGTGCCAGCATCCGAGACAGAGTCACTGAAGCTTTCTTT

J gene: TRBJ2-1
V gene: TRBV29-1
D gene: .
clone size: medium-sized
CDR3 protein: CSVASTRPTYNEQFF
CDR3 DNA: TGCAGCGTTGCCTCAACTAGACCCACCTACAATGAGCAGTTCTTC

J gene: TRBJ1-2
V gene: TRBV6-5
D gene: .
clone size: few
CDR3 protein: CASSNGDYGGYTF
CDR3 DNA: TGTGCCAGCAGTAACGGGGACTACGGGGGCTACACCTTC

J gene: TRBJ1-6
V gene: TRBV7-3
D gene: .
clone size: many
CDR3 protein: CASSSRPGPPLHF
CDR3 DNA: TGTGCCAGCAGCTCTCGCCCGGGGCCACCCCTCCACTTT

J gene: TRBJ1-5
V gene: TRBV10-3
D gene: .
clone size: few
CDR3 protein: CAISGQLEQPQHF
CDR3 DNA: TGTGCCATCAGCGGACAATTAGAACAGCCCCAGCATTTT

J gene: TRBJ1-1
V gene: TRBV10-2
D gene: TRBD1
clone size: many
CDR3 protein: CASMGQAYARGEAFF
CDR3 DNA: TGCGCCAGCATGGGACAGGCTTATGCTCGGGGGGAAGCTTTCTTT

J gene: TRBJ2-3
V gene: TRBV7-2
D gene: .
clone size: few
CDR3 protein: CASSLLGISTDTQYF
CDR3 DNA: TGTGCCAGCAGCTTACTAGGGATCAGCACAGATACGCAGTATTTT

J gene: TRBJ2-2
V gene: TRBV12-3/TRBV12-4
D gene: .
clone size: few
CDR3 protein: CASTLGGGELFF
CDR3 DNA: TGTGCCAGCACCTTGGGAGGCGGGGAGCTGTTTTTT

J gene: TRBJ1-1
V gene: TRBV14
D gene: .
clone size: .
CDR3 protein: CASSPYRAGWNTEAFF
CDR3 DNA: TGTGCCAGCAGCCCTTACCGCGCGGGGTGGAACACTGAAGCTTTCTTT

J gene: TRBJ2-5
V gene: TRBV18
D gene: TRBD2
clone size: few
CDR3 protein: CASSPRTSGVQETQYF
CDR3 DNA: TGTGCCAGCTCACCACGAACTAGCGGGGTACAAGAGACCCAGTACTTC

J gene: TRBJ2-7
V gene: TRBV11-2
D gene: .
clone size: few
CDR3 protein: CASSLARSSPFEQYF
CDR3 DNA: TGTGCCAGCAGCTTAGCTCGGTCAAGCCCCTTCGAGCAGTACTTC

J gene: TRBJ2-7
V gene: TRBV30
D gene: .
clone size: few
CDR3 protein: CAWGDSYEQYF
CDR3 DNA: TGTGCCTGGGGCGACAGCTACGAGCAGTACTTC

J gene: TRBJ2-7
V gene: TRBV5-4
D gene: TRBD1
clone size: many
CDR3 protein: CASSQYRGQSSYEQYF
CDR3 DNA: TGTGCCAGCAGCCAGTACAGGGGGCAAAGTTCCTACGAGCAGTACTTC

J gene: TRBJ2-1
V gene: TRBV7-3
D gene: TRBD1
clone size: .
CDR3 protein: CASSVQGPGSYNEQFF
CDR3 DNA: TGTGCCAGCAGCGTACAGGGGCCGGGCTCCTACAATGAGCAGTTCTTC

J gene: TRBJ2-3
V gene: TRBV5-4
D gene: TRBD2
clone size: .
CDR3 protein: CASSLDLMTSGRKDTQYF
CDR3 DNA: TGTGCCAGCAGCCTCGACCTAATGACTAGCGGCCGGAAGGATACGCAGTATTTT

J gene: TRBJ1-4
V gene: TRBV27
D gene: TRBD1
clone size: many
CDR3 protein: CASRTGGGEKLFF
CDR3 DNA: TGTGCCAGCAGAACAGGGGGCGGTGAAAAACTGTTTTTT

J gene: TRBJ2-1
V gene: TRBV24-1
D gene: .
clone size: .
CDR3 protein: CATSDSGQRRGNEQFF
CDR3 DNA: TGTGCCACCAGTGATTCTGGACAGCGCAGAGGCAATGAGCAGTTCTTC

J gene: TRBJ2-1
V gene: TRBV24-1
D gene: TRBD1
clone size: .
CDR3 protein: CATSDPRGSQFF
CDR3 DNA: TGTGCCACCAGTGACCCCAGGGGGTCGCAGTTCTTC

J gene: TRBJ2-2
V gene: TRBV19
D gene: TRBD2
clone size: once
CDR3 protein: CASSTLSLAGGTGELFF
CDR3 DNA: TGTGCCAGTAGTACCTTAAGTCTAGCGGGGGGCACCGGGGAGCTGTTTTTT

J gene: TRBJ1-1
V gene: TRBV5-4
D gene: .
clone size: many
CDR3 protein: CASSSLDRGGTEAFF
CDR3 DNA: TGTGCCAGCAGCTCCCTTGACAGAGGGGGCACTGAAGCTTTCTTT

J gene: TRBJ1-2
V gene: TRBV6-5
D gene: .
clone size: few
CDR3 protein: CASSYSKGDGYTF
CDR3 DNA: TGTGCCAGCAGTTACTCGAAAGGGGATGGCTACACCTTC

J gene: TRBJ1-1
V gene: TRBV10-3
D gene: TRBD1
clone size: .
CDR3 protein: CASYAGTGNMNTEAFF
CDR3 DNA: TGTGCCTCGTACGCCGGGACAGGTAACATGAACACTGAAGCTTTCTTT

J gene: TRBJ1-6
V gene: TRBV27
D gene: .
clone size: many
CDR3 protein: CASSSEGVGSPLHF
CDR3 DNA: TGTGCCAGCAGTTCCGAGGGGGTGGGGTCACCCCTCCACTTT

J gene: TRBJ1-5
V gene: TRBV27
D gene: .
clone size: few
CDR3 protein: CASSLYPGSNQPQHF
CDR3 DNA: TGTGCCAGCAGTTTATACCCAGGGAGCAATCAGCCCCAGCATTTT

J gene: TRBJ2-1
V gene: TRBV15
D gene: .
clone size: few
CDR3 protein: CATSSPKGGNEQFF
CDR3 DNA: TGTGCCACCAGCAGTCCGAAAGGGGGAAATGAGCAGTTCTTC

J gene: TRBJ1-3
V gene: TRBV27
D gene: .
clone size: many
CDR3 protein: CASSLSGDYGNTIYF
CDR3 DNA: TGTGCCAGCAGTTTATCGGGGGATTATGGAAACACCATATATTTT

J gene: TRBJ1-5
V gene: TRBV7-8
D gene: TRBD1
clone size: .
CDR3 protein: CASSPLTGDRNQPQHF
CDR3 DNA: TGTGCCAGCAGCCCCTTGACAGGGGATCGCAATCAGCCCCAGCATTTT

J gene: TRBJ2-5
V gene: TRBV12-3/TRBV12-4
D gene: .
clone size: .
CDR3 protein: CASSFFGGQETQYF
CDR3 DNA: TGTGCCAGCAGTTTTTTCGGGGGCCAAGAGACCCAGTACTTC

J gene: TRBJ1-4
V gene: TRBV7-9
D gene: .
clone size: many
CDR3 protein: CASSKPGVTNEKLFF
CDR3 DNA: TGTGCCAGCAGCAAACCGGGAGTAACTAATGAAAAACTGTTTTTT

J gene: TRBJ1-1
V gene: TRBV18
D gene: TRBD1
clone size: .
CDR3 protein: CASSTYGQGGTEAFF
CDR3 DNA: TGTGCCAGCTCAACTTACGGACAGGGAGGCACTGAAGCTTTCTTT

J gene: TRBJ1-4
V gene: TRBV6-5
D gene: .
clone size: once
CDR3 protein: CASSPVSSEKLFF
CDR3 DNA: TGTGCCAGCAGCCCCGTTAGTAGTGAAAAACTGTTTTTT

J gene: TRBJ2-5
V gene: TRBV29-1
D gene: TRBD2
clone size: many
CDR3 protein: CSVELLAGGLGETQYF
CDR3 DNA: TGCAGCGTTGAATTACTAGCGGGGGGGCTAGGAGAGACCCAGTACTTC

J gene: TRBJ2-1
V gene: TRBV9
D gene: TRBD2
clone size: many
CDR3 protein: CASSPRLAGGYHNEQFF
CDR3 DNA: TGTGCCAGCAGCCCGAGACTAGCGGGGGGGTATCACAATGAGCAGTTCTTC

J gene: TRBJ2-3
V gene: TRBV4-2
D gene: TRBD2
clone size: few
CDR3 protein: CASSQDLAGGPDTQYF
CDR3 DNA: TGTGCCAGCAGCCAAGATCTCGCGGGGGGGCCCGATACGCAGTATTTT

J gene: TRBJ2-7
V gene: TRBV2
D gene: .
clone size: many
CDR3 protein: CASSSGTAYEQYF
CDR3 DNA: TGTGCCAGCAGCTCCGGGACCGCCTACGAGCAGTACTTC

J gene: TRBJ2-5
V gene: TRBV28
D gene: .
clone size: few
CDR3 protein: CASMGETQYF
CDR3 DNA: TGTGCCAGTATGGGGGAGACCCAGTACTTC

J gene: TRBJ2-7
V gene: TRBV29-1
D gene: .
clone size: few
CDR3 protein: CSVADAMRFYEQYF
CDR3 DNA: TGCAGCGTCGCCGACGCCATGAGGTTCTACGAGCAGTACTTC

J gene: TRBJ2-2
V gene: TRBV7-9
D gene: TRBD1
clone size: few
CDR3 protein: CASSSWTGTGELFF
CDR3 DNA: TGTGCCAGCAGCTCCTGGACAGGGACCGGGGAGCTGTTTTTT

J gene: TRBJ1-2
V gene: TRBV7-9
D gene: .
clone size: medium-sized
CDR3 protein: CASSLIQGHGYTF
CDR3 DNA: TGTGCCAGCAGCTTAATCCAGGGACATGGCTACACCTTC

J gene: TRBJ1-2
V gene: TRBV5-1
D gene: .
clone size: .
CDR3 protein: CASSRDTVNYGYTF
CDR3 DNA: TGCGCCAGCAGCCGGGACACGGTTAACTATGGCTACACCTTC